Below are 28 T cell receptor beta chains sequenced from a single sample in a study of cytomegalovirus exposure and HLA in healthy donors. In the PCR, 60 Vbeta and 13 Jbeta primers were used. TCRdb's table, derived via immunoSEQ multiplex PCR, lists solely in-frame clones and lacks some. The sample lists 160,000 or so clones, about 80% seen once, with 1.3% in the top ten. Sequenced sample: PBMCs. The receptor set was obtained from a young man in good health and CMV-seronegative.

This chain links TRBV27 with TRBJ2-7, with 10 bases aligning to TRBD2. Unmatched junction bases numbered 7, after V lost 5 bases and J lost 3 bases. Germline V CDR1 and CDR2: MNHEY, SMNVEV (reference sequence). The CDR3 has 15 residues. This chain's CDR3 is CASSRQAGGNYEQYF. DNA for the CDR3: TGTGCCAGCAGTCGCCAAGCGGGGGGGAACTACGAGCAGTACTTC.

The chain combines TRBV7-6 with TRBJ2-5; 9 bases agree with TRBD2. CDR3 length equals 15 residues. Germline trimming cut 8 bases from V and 2 bases from J; bases unmatched to any gene: 9. Germline V gene sequence: CDR1 SGHVS, CDR2 FNYEAQ. The CDR3 sequence: CASPPALAGQETQYF. The CDR3, as DNA: TGTGCCAGCCCACCGGCCCTAGCGGGACAAGAGACCCAGTACTTC.

V is TRBV6-4 and J is TRBJ1-1; no firm D call. The CDR3 extends over 14 amino acids. CDR1 is MRHNA and CDR2 is SNTAGT in the germline V gene. Trimming removed 8 bases from V and 1 base from J, with 14 bases in between. The CDR3 reads CASQSWYRNTEAFF. CDR3 sequence (DNA): TGTGCCAGCCAATCCTGGTACAGGAACACTGAAGCTTTCTTT.

This clone was counted between two and nine times. The CDR3 loop is CASFDSSGANVLTF. Written as DNA, the CDR3 is TGCGCCAGCTTCGACAGCTCTGGGGCCAACGTCCTGACTTTC. The chain is built from TRBV10-2 and TRBJ2-6; possibly TRBD1 for D (5 bases). Germline loops: CDR1 WSHSY, CDR2 SAAADI. The CDR3 loop spans 14 amino acids. V was pared by 8 bases and J by 0 bases, with 8 bases between.

This clone occurred a few times. This chain joins TRBV6-6 and TRBJ2-1; D gene unclear. Germline V lookup: CDR1 MNHNY, CDR2 SVGAGI (reference sequence). Trimming removed 2 bases at V and 8 bases at J, with 10 bases between. The CDR3 extends over 13 amino acids. The CDR3 DNA reads TGTGCCAGCAGTTACGCGGCGATCCATGAGCAGTTCTTC. Translated: CASSYAAIHEQFF.

The CDR3 sequence is CASSADTGDEQYF. The CDR3 coding sequence is TGTGCCAGCAGTGCGGACACAGGGGACGAGCAGTACTTC. The genes are TRBV2 and TRBJ2-7; 7 positions agree with TRBD1. V was clipped by 4 bases and J by 5 bases; unmatched bases: 5. This CDR3 is built from 13 residues. Germline lookup yields CDR1 SNHLY and CDR2 FYNNEI.

In the case of this clone: The junction does not match germline at one end; this may be a read error. This chain uses TRBV7-7 with TRBJ2-5, with 12 positions matching TRBD2. Germline V gives CDR1 SSHAT, CDR2 FNYEAQ (reference sequence). The CDR3 spans 16 residues. The CDR3 DNA reads TGTGCTAGCAGCCGCAGGACTAGCGGGATCAGAGAGACCCAGTACTTC. Its protein product is CASSRRTSGIRETQYF.

This clone occurred a few times. V usage is TRBV7-2 and J usage is TRBJ2-6; D uncertain. The ends were cut back, 4 bases at V and 7 bases at J, with 8 bases in the middle. In germline, CDR1 is SGHTA, CDR2 FQGNSA. The CDR3 totals 13 residues. This CDR3 is CASSSETANVLTF. DNA for the CDR3: TGTGCCAGCAGCTCGGAGACTGCCAACGTCCTGACTTTC. The variable domain in full, with the rest retrieved from reference TRBV7-2 and TRBJ2-6, is GAGVSQSPSNKVTEKGKDVELRCDPISGHTALYWYRQSLGQGLEFLIYFQGNSAPDKSGLPSDRFSAERTGGSVSTLTIQRTQQEDSAVYLCASSSETANVLTFGAGSRLTVL.

The gene calls are TRBV9 and TRBJ1-3; 9 nucleotides align to TRBD1. Germline CDR1 is SGDLS and CDR2 is YYNGEE. V shed 3 bases and J 3 bases; nucleotides not matched to a gene: 1. The CDR3 consists of 14 residues. This chain's CDR3 is CASSEGQGGNTIYF. In nucleotides, the CDR3 is TGTGCCAGCAGCGAGGGACAGGGTGGAAACACCATATATTTT.

The genes are TRBV11-2 and TRBJ2-1, with D possibly matching TRBD2 (6 bases). The CDR3 is 15 residues long. Germline lookup yields CDR1 SGHAT and CDR2 FQNNGV. V was clipped by 5 bases and J by 7 bases, with 18 bases between them. The CDR3: CASSPGSQIRNEQFF. The CDR3 region has the DNA TGTGCCAGCAGCCCCGGGAGCCAAATACGGAATGAGCAGTTCTTC.

The gene calls are TRBV7-6 and TRBJ1-1; the D is unclear. The germline CDR1 and CDR2 sequences are SGHVS and FNYEAQ. The CDR3 contains 13 residues. V lost 3 bases and J 3 bases, leaving 8 bases between the germline ends. Written as DNA, the CDR3 is TGTGCCAGCAGCTTCCGGTTGGACACTGAAGCTTTCTTT. Amino acid sequence: CASSFRLDTEAFF.

The chain employs TRBV4-3 and TRBJ2-3; the match to TRBD1 covers 10 bases. The V segment lost 4 bases and the J segment 5 bases; nucleotides outside the gene matches: 6. Germline lookup yields CDR1 LGHNA and CDR2 YSLEER. CDR3 length equals 15 residues. Written as DNA, the CDR3 is TGCGCCAGCAGCCCGGGCGACAGGGGGCTAGATACGCAGTATTTT. It is translated as CASSPGDRGLDTQYF.

This clone was observed once. The chain carries TRBV7-6 and TRBJ1-4, with 7 positions matching TRBD1. V gave up 5 bases and J gave up 8 bases; unmatched junction bases: 14. Germline V gene sequence: CDR1 SGHVS, CDR2 FNYEAQ. The CDR3 totals 16 residues. The CDR3 is CASSAMVGGQPEKLFF. DNA for the CDR3: TGTGCCAGCAGCGCCATGGTGGGGGGACAGCCGGAAAAACTGTTTTTT.

A single count supports this clone. The chain combines TRBV7-2 with TRBJ2-2, with 11 bases identical to TRBD2. The V segment lost 2 bases and the J segment 2 bases; nucleotides outside the gene matches: 7. The CDR3 consists of 18 residues. The germline V gene has CDR1 SGHTA and CDR2 FQGNSA. The DNA of the CDR3 is TGTGCCAGCAGCTTAAGGCTAGCGGGGGGATTTAACACCGGGGAGCTGTTTTTT. This gives the protein CASSLRLAGGFNTGELFF.

The gene calls are TRBV30 and TRBJ2-7, with 8 bases that match TRBD2. From germline, CDR1 is GTSNPN and CDR2 SVGIG (reference sequence). CDR3 length: 13 residues. V shed 0 bases, J shed 4 bases, and the junction held 2 bases outside the gene matches. CDR3 coding DNA: TGTGCCTGGAGTGTAGGACTAGCTTACGAGCAGTACTTC. Translation: CAWSVGLAYEQYF. Full variable domain (rest looked up from reference TRBV30 and TRBJ2-7): SQTIHQWPATLVQPVGSPLSLECTVEGTSNPNLYWYRQAAGRGLQLLFYSVGIGQISSEVPQNLSASRPQDRQFILSSKKLLLSDSGFYLCAWSVGLAYEQYFGPGTRLTVT.

The rearrangement joins TRBV21-1 to TRBJ2-5; the D call TRBD2 from the table was never checked on the DNA. TRBV21-1 is shown as a pseudogene. This CDR3 has 15 residues. The CDR3 DNA follows: TGTGCCAGCAGCTCCAGAGGGTTAGGTTTAGAGACCCAGTACTTC. It yields the protein CASSSRGLGLETQYF.

The chain uses TRBV21-1 and TRBJ1-4; TRBD1 was called by the table and not checked on the DNA. TRBV21-1 is tagged as a pseudogene. The CDR3 length is 16 residues. Here the CDR3 DNA reads TGTGCCAGCAGCCTCCGGCCAGGGGGTACTAATGAAAAACTGTTTTTT. Translating gives CASSLRPGGTNEKLFF.

This clone showed up just a few times. The chain combines TRBV5-3 with TRBJ2-5; 9 bases are shared with TRBD1. TRBV5-3 is annotated as an ORF whose role is uncertain. This CDR3 spans 16 amino acids. J gave up 5 bases and V 1 base, and 9 bases lay outside the gene matches. The CDR3 nucleotides are TGTGCCAGAAGCTTGATGGCCGACAGGGGGAGGGAGACCCAGTACTTC. Translated: CARSLMADRGRETQYF.

This clone has only a few counts. The rearrangement links TRBV5-1 to TRBJ1-2, with 7 bases lining up with TRBD1. Germline values: CDR1 SGHRS, CDR2 YFSETQ. The CDR3 consists of 13 residues. Germline trimming cut 4 bases from V and 7 bases from J; bases unmatched to any gene: 7. The CDR3 loop reads CASSLGDRAGYTF. CDR3 DNA sequence: TGCGCCAGCAGCCTGGGAGACAGGGCTGGCTACACCTTC.

This sequence joins TRBV15 and TRBJ2-7, with 8 bases that match TRBD2. J lost 5 bases, V lost 1 base, and 10 bases had no gene match. The V gene's germline CDR1 is LNHNV and CDR2 YYDKDF (reference sequence). The CDR3 is 16 residues long. For the CDR3, the DNA is TGTGCCACCAGCAGAGGGGCGGCGGGGGGTCGCCACGAGCAGTACTTC. This codes for CATSRGAAGGRHEQYF. Combining the CDR3 with reference TRBV15 and TRBJ2-7 gives the whole variable domain DAMVIQNPRYQVTQFGKPVTLSCSQTLNHNVMYWYQQKSSQAPKLLFHYYDKDFNNEADTPDNFQSRRPNTSFCFLDIRSPGLGDTAMYLCATSRGAAGGRHEQYFGPGTRLTVT.

This chain links TRBV30 with TRBJ2-7, with a weak D call TRBD2 (6 bases). Germline assignment: CDR1 GTSNPN and CDR2 SVGIG (reference sequence). The CDR3 has 14 residues. V lost 2 bases, J lost 3 bases, and 14 bases lay in between. The CDR3 protein is CAWSFGRRDYEQYF. Here the CDR3 DNA reads TGTGCCTGGAGTTTCGGACGGAGGGACTACGAGCAGTACTTC.

The chain is built from TRBV7-9 and TRBJ1-1; TRBD1 aligns across 8 bases. Losses at the gene ends were 0 bases for V and 10 bases for J; bases not matched to a gene: 7. The V gene's germline CDR1 is SEHNR and CDR2 FQNEAQ (reference sequence). The CDR3 is 14 amino acids. CDR3 amino acids: CASSLAHDRGRAFF. The CDR3 DNA reads as TGTGCCAGCAGCTTAGCGCACGACAGGGGTAGAGCTTTCTTT.

This chain joins TRBV5-1 and TRBJ2-2; the match to TRBD2 covers 9 bases. Per germline, CDR1 SGHRS and CDR2 YFSETQ. V trimming: 0 bases; J trimming: 0 bases; junction bases outside the gene matches: 6. CDR3 length equals 18 residues. The CDR3 sequence is CASSLAKASGANTGELFF. The CDR3 coding sequence is TGCGCCAGCAGCTTGGCCAAGGCTAGCGGGGCGAACACCGGGGAGCTGTTTTTT.

J is TRBJ1-4 and V is TRBV6-5; maybe TRBD1 (6 bases). CDR3 length equals 13 residues. V was cut by 6 bases and J by 8 bases, with 13 bases left in between. Germline V gene lookup returns CDR1 MNHEY and CDR2 SVGAGI. The CDR3 loop reads CASRDRLLEKLFF. The CDR3 region has the DNA TGTGCCAGCAGAGACAGGCTTCTCGAAAAACTGTTTTTT.

This chain links TRBV28 with TRBJ2-6, with a tentative D call TRBD1 (6 bases). V lost 5 bases and J 4 bases, leaving 15 bases between the germline ends. Germline V CDR1 and CDR2: MDHEN, SYDVKM. The CDR3 is made up of 16 amino acids. The CDR3 DNA sequence: TGTGCCAGCAGTACGGGACACCCAACCGGGGCCAACGTCCTGACTTTC. It specifies CASSTGHPTGANVLTF.

This clone appeared a few times. V gene TRBV10-1 combines with J gene TRBJ2-7; TRBD1 aligns across 8 bases. The germline V gene encodes CDR1 WNHNN and CDR2 SYGVQD (reference sequence). The CDR3 is 15 amino acids. Unmatched junction bases numbered 16, after V lost 9 bases and J lost 6 bases. The CDR3 region is CARIQTGTGWIEQYF. CDR3 DNA sequence: TGCGCCAGGATACAGACCGGGACAGGATGGATCGAGCAGTACTTC.

This clone has more than one count but fewer than ten. The chain has TRBV19 and TRBJ1-1; TRBD1 matches at 7 bases. Germline loops: CDR1 LNHDA, CDR2 SQIVND (reference sequence). Losses at the gene ends were 8 bases for V and 5 bases for J; bases not matched to a gene: 8. The CDR3 consists of 13 residues. The CDR3 loop is CASRTGARTEAFF. CDR3 sequence (DNA): TGTGCCAGTCGTACAGGGGCTCGGACTGAAGCTTTCTTT.

In this sample, this clone turned up a few times. V gene TRBV5-1 combines with J gene TRBJ2-2; maybe TRBD2 (5 bases). Trimming cost V 4 bases and J 9 bases, with 10 bases left between them. Germline V CDR1 and CDR2: SGHRS, YFSETQ. The CDR3 has 12 amino acids. The DNA for the CDR3 is TGCGCCAGCAGCCAACGAGGGCGGGAGCTGTTTTTT. This translates into CASSQRGRELFF.